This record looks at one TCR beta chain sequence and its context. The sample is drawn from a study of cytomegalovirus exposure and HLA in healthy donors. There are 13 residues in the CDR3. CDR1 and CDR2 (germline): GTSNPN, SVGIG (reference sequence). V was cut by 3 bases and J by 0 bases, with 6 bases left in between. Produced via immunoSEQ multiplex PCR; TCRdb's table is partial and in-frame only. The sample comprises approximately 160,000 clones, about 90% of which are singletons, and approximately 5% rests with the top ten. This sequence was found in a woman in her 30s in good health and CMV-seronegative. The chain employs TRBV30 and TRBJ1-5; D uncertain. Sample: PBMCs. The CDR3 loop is CAWSRYSNQPQHF. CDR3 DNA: TGTGCCTGGAGCCGGTATAGCAATCAGCCCCAGCATTTT.